This T cell receptor beta chain was sequenced during a study of blood T cell repertoires in COVID-19. Method: immunoSEQ multiplex PCR; TCRdb's copy keeps in-frame clones and lacks some. The repertoire holds a few hundred thousand clones, with roughly 84% as singletons. Sequences were obtained from PBMCs or T cells enriched from blood (not recorded which). The TCR comes from a woman in her 30s who had recovered from COVID-19.

Written as DNA, the CDR3 is TGTGCCAGCAGCTTGGTAGTGGGGGAGGTCACCGGGGAGCTGTTTTTT. This sequence encodes CASSLVVGEVTGELFF. The V and J genes are TRBV7-6 and TRBJ2-2, with D possibly being TRBD2 (6 bases). The CDR3 consists of 16 residues. Germline lookup yields CDR1 SGHVS and CDR2 FNYEAQ. Deletions cut 3 bases from V and 4 bases from J, with 15 bases between.